The table lists the clone carrying this TCR beta chain with a few counts. This entry is derived from a study of preoperative IRX-2 immunotherapy in early breast cancer. CDR3 length equals 14 residues. The treatment is: preoperative locoregional IRX-2 cytokine immunotherapy. This phase Ib study tested locoregional IRX-2 cytokine immunotherapy given before surgery. Clones were sequenced by immunoSEQ multiplex PCR, and TCRdb holds only the in-frame ones, with some missing. The sample has over 25,000 clones, roughly four fifths seen once. The chain is built from TRBV7-5 and TRBJ2-3; TRBD1 is taken as the D call from the table, unchecked against the DNA. TRBV7-5 is a recognized pseudogene. Source: lymph node tissue, taken from a patient treated with IRX-2 immunotherapy. This TCR was sampled from a human donor with breast cancer. CDR3 coding DNA: TGTGCCAGCAGCTTAACGCAGAGCACAGATACGCAGTATTTT. Its protein is CASSLTQSTDTQYF.